Listed below are T cell receptor beta chains from one sample, sequenced in a study of blood T cell repertoires in COVID-19. The table came from immunoSEQ multiplex PCR; TCRdb's copy has only in-frame clones and leaves some out. The sample has approximately 75,000 clones, 80% to 90% seen once. Input material: peripheral blood. Receptors originate from a woman aged 45-59 years with acute or convalescent COVID-19. CDR3s include the opening cysteine and the closing phenylalanine or tryptophan. A D gene is named only where the DNA matches it firmly. The size of a clone is reported for some rows only, either as once, few or many, or as a class for expanded clones.

V gene	J gene	clone size	D gene	CDR3 protein	CDR3 DNA
TRBV4-3	TRBJ1-5	few	-	CASSQRSGDQPQHF	TGCGCCAGCAGCCAAAGGTCAGGGGATCAGCCCCAGCATTTT
TRBV4-3	TRBJ2-3	-	TRBD2	CASSQDRLLAGPDTQYF	TGCGCCAGCAGCCAAGATCGATTACTAGCGGGACCGGATACGCAGTATTTT
TRBV4-2	TRBJ1-2	-	-	CASSQDLTGGYGYTF	TGTGCCAGCAGCCAAGACCTCACAGGTGGCTATGGCTACACCTTC
TRBV18	TRBJ2-2	-	-	CASSPILAGTGELFF	TGTGCCAGCTCACCAATACTAGCTGGCACCGGGGAGCTGTTTTTT
TRBV3-1/TRBV3-2	TRBJ2-3	-	-	CASSQGGGGTDTQYF	TGTGCCAGCAGCCAAGGCGGCGGGGGCACAGATACGCAGTATTTT
TRBV2	TRBJ2-3	once	TRBD2	CASRGTSGVYTQYF	TGTGCCAGCAGAGGGACTAGCGGAGTATATACGCAGTATTTT
TRBV6-4	TRBJ2-1	-	-	CASRGLRLSDNEQFF	TGTGCCAGCAGGGGACTGAGGCTGAGCGACAATGAGCAGTTCTTC
TRBV7-2	TRBJ1-6	-	TRBD1	CASSLEQGYSPLHF	TGTGCCAGCAGCTTAGAACAGGGGTATTCACCCCTCCACTTT
TRBV30	TRBJ1-6	-	TRBD1	CAWSVGTGGNNSPLHF	TGTGCCTGGAGTGTAGGGACAGGGGGAAATAATTCACCCCTCCACTTT
TRBV10-2	TRBJ1-2	-	TRBD1	CASSPRQGDTSRNYGYTF	TGCGCCAGCAGTCCTCGCCAGGGGGACACCTCACGGAACTATGGCTACACCTTC
TRBV18	TRBJ1-1	-	-	CASSPLDSEGTEAFF	TGTGCCAGCTCACCGCTGGACAGCGAAGGCACTGAAGCTTTCTTT
TRBV21-1	TRBJ1-2	-	-	CASSKGVRTGSNYGYTF	TGTGCCAGCAGCAAAGGAGTCCGGACAGGGTCAAACTATGGCTACACCTTC
TRBV28	TRBJ2-7	-	TRBD2	CASSLIGTSGSEFVEREQYF	TGTGCCAGCAGTTTGATTGGGACTAGCGGGAGTGAGTTTGTGGAGCGCGAGCAGTACTTC
TRBV6-5	TRBJ2-7	-	-	CASSIGRGRSYEQYF	TGTGCCAGCAGTATTGGGCGGGGACGCTCCTACGAGCAGTACTTC